This T cell receptor (beta chain) was identified in a study of shared clonotypes between healthy human individuals. Overall study: With ages of 18 to 49, the donors were a couple of women and three men. Study-wide points: Blood was the sole source, and tissue repertoires probably differ.

The protocol was immunoSEQ multiplex PCR, while the TCRdb copy is restricted to in-frame clones and leaves out a portion. The table records about 580,000 clones, roughly 98% of them present only once. To note about this clone: Its antigen is currently unknown.

CD45RO-negative cells were positively selected for CCR7, leaving out terminally differentiated effector memory CD45RA+ cells. The germline CDR1 and CDR2 sequences are LNHDA and SQIVND (reference sequence). V lost 8 bases, J lost 0 bases, and 7 bases lay in between. CDR3 size: 12 residues. The chain links TRBV19 to TRBJ1-1; D is ambiguous. The sequenced material came from naive CD8+ T cells sorted from blood. The origin of this receptor is a man aged 30 to 39 in good health. The CDR3 spells CASLWMNTEAFF. Here the CDR3 DNA reads TGTGCCAGTCTCTGGATGAACACTGAAGCTTTCTTT.